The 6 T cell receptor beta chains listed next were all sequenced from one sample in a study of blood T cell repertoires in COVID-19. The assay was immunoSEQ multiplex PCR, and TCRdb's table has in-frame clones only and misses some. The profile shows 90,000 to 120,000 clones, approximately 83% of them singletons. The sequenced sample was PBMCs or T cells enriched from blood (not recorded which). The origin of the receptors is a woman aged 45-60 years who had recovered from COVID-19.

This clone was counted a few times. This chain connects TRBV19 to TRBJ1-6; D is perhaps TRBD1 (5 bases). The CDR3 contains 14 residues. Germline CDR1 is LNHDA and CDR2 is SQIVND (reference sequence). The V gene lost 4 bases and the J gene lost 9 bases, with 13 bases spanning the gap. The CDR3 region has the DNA TGTGCCAGTAGTAAGCCAGGGTTCGTTTCACCCCTCCACTTT. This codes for CASSKPGFVSPLHF.

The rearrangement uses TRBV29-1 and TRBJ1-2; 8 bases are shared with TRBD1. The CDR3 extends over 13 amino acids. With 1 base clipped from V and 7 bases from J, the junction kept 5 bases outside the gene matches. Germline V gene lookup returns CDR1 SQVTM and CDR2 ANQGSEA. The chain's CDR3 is CSVEGQGRGGYTF. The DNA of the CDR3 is TGCAGCGTTGAAGGACAGGGGAGGGGTGGCTACACCTTC.

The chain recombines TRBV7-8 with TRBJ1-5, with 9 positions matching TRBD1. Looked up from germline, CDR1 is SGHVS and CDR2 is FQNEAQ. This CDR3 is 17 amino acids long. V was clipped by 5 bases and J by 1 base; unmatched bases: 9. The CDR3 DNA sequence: TGTGCCAGCAGCCTCCCGGGACAGGGAATGAGCAATCAGCCCCAGCATTTT. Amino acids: CASSLPGQGMSNQPQHF.

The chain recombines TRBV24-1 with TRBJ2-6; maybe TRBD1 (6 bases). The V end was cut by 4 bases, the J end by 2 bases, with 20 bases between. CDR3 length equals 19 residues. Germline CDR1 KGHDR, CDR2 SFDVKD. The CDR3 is CATSDPDEKTGPGANVLTF. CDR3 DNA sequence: TGTGCCACCAGTGACCCTGACGAGAAAACAGGGCCTGGGGCCAACGTCCTGACTTTC.

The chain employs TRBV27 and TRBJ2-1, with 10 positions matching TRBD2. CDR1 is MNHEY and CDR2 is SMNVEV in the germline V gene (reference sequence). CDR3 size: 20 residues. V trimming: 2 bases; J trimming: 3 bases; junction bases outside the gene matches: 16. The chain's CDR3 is CASSLGTSGARPVFYNEQFF. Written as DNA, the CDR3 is TGTGCCAGCAGTTTAGGAACTAGCGGGGCCCGCCCCGTTTTCTACAATGAGCAGTTCTTC.

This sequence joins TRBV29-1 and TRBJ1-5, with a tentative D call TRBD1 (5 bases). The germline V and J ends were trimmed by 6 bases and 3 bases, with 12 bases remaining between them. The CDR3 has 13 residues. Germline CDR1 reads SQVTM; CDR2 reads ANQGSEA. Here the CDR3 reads CSVTDSLNQPQHF. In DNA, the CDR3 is TGCAGCGTGACCGACAGTCTCAATCAGCCCCAGCATTTT.